The text below deals with one T cell receptor (beta chain). As yet, its antigen is unknown. Time point noted: week 23, last vaccination. Each dose of the vaccine consisted of 300 ug of mutant IDH1 20-mer peptide, with topical imiquimod. Profiling relied on immunoSEQ multiplex PCR, and the TCRdb table lists in-frame clones only, not all of them. The sample has about 44,000 clones, under 95% seen once. The sample is drawn from a study of a mutant IDH1 vaccine in newly diagnosed glioma. Across the whole study: Former treatment meant radiotherapy, temozolomide, or both; the majority had gotten both. Study results and caveats: There seemed to be no relation between pseudoprogression and changes in top peripheral T cell clonotypes.

The TCR comes from a man aged 45-60 years with glioma. The input for sequencing was PBMCs, taken from a glioma patient whose treatment included an IDH1 peptide vaccine.

In DNA form, the CDR3 reads TGCGCCAGCAGTGCCTCGGGCACAGATACGCAGTATTTT. Translated, it gives CASSASGTDTQYF. V is TRBV10-1 and J is TRBJ2-3; D unresolved. The CDR3 totals 13 residues. Looked up from germline, CDR1 is WNHNN and CDR2 is SYGVQD (reference sequence). V lost 4 bases to trimming and J lost 1 base, with 6 bases between them.